One and the same sample provided the 5 T cell receptor beta chains below, sequenced in a study of blood T cells in healthy people across ages. A second PCR, run for roughly 7 to 12 cycles, used a sample-barcoded 5' primer plus a J-beta primer mix. One entry per CDR3 protein, called by TCRdb with MiXCR from the 5' RACE reads. Counted here are about 1.6 million distinct CDR3 sequences, about 32% occurring once; the ten biggest clones make up about 11%. Sequencing was carried out using blood. Receptors were obtained from a woman in her 30s in good health.

The chain is built from TRBV5-5 and TRBJ1-6, with 9 bases matching TRBD1. Germline V CDR1 and CDR2: SGHKS, YYEKEE (reference sequence). This CDR3 has 14 residues. The ends lost 3 bases at V and 7 bases at J; junction bases unmatched: 2. CDR3 in amino acids: CASSYGQGNSPLHF. CDR3 coding DNA: TGTGCCAGCAGCTACGGACAGGGGAATTCACCCCTCCACTTT.

There are a few counts of this clonotype. The chain is built from TRBV20-1 and TRBJ1-1; D gene ambiguous. This CDR3 region has 12 residues. V dropped 3 bases and J dropped 1 base, with 6 bases sitting between them. Germline-derived CDR1 and CDR2 are DFQATT and SNEGSKA (reference sequence). The CDR3 is CSASMGNTEAFF. In DNA form, the CDR3 reads TGCAGTGCTAGTATGGGGAACACTGAAGCTTTCTTT.

The chain employs TRBV20-1 and TRBJ1-1, with D tentatively TRBD1 (5 bases). This CDR3 contains 13 residues. CDR1 and CDR2 (germline): DFQATT, SNEGSKA (reference sequence). The V gene lost 3 bases and the J gene lost 5 bases, with 13 bases spanning the gap. The chain's CDR3 is CSASRGKVTEAFF. CDR3 DNA: TGCAGTGCTAGTAGGGGAAAGGTGACTGAAGCTTTCTTT.

A remark on this clonotype: This could be a read error, since a much larger clone is one nucleotide away. This chain connects TRBV29-1 to TRBJ2-1; D call uncertain. The CDR3 totals 12 residues. V shed 4 bases and J shed 6 bases, with 10 bases lying between them. The germline CDR1 and CDR2 sequences are SQVTM and ANQGSEA. CDR3 sequence (DNA): TGCAGCGTTGCAAGTGAGATCAATGAGCAGTTCTTC. Its protein is CSVASEINEQFF.

V gene TRBV14 combines with J gene TRBJ1-1; 8 nucleotides match TRBD1. This CDR3 comprises 15 residues. J was trimmed by 9 bases and V by 1 base; bases with no gene match: 10. Germline-derived CDR1 and CDR2 are SGHDN and FVKESK. CDR3 amino acids: CASSQADRGWGKAFF. CDR3 DNA sequence: TGTGCCAGCAGCCAAGCTGACAGGGGTTGGGGTAAAGCTTTCTTT.